This T cell receptor (beta chain) was identified in a study of CD8 T cells in ankylosing spondylitis (TCRdb year 2017). Regarding the complete study: T cell receptor beta repertoires were profiled in healthy donors and ankylosing spondylitis patients so that disease-linked TCR variants could be found. In total, the full study cohort was made up of some 110 healthy donors and about two dozen ankylosing spondylitis patients. Peripheral blood was sampled, and synovial fluid was also collected from ankylosing spondylitis patients. What the research found in general, with its limitations: Blood from ankylosing spondylitis patients appeared to be characterized by a TCR beta motif composed of eight highly homologous amino acid variants. Some TCR beta motif variants had previously been reported in synovial fluid and blood of reactive arthritis patients, which suggested common disease-initiation mechanisms. In peripheral blood, the disease-linked clones were found at relatively low frequencies and had a CD8+ phenotype. The disease-linked clones were reported to be significantly enriched in matched synovial fluid samples from ankylosing spondylitis patients.

Sequencing instrument: Illumina HiSeq 2500. Quantitative 5'-RACE with molecular barcodes was the method used to prepare the TCR beta libraries. On the study's bioinformatics: A new computational method based on a probabilistic model of VDJ rearrangement was used to identify disease-linked TCR variants. The public sequencing data were trimmed at Q25 with fastp and processed into clonotypes with MiXCR by TCRdb, which kept only in-frame beta chains. A single entry per CDR3 protein holds the most common genes and DNA from its merged rows. These V and J calls rely on TCRdb rather than the paper's analysis. The sample table lists some 800,000 distinct CDR3 sequences, 12% of them with a count of one. Less than 0.65% of the sample rests with the top ten. CDR1 and CDR2 were assigned from the germline V gene as MGHRA and YSYEKL. Spanning cysteine to phenylalanine, the CDR3 consists of 15 amino acids. The DNA shown is the 45-base CDR3, in frame from base 1. The germline ends are 15 bases apart after V is trimmed by 6 bases and J by 4 bases.

This clonotype has just a few counts. The target of this receptor is not known. Per-base qualities were not stored, and no clone one base away is much larger. The V and J genes are TRBV4-1 and TRBJ2-2; D gene: possibly TRBD1, on 6 matching bases. Material: blood, either unsorted or a sorted T cell fraction (not recorded which). The receptor's source is a male donor with ankylosing spondylitis. CDR3 sequence: CASRPPGVFTGELFF. The nucleotides are TGCGCCAGCAGACCCCCAGGGGTGTTCACCGGGGAGCTGTTTTTT.